This T cell receptor beta chain was profiled in a study of blood T cell repertoires in COVID-19. Study in general: The United States, Italy and Spain supplied acute and convalescent COVID-19 samples.

This CDR3 is 14 amino acids long. Germline lookup yields CDR1 SGHRS and CDR2 YFSETQ. Trimming took off 4 bases at V and 4 bases at J, with 14 bases between the two ends. During active infection, Seattle patients enrolled and were then monitored through disease. Authors' data handling: Scientists estimated how many nucleated cells there were by amplifying reference gene primers. The table came from immunoSEQ multiplex PCR; TCRdb's copy has only in-frame clones and leaves some out. V, J and clone size are those of that table, while D and trimming were read from the DNA. The sample consists of some 160,000 clones, 80% to 90% of them appearing once.

V and J are TRBV5-1 and TRBJ1-1, with D perhaps matching TRBD1 (6 bases). This sequence was found in an elderly woman with COVID-19, enrolled during active disease. The specimen sequenced was peripheral blood. The CDR3 loop is CASSHRQAGTEAFF. In DNA, the CDR3 is TGCGCCAGCAGCCACCGACAGGCGGGCACTGAAGCTTTCTTT.